This T cell receptor (beta chain) was found in a study of cytomegalovirus exposure and HLA in healthy donors. The CDR3 has 15 amino acids. The V and J ends lost 10 bases and 10 bases, in that order; junction bases with no gene match: 14. Germline V gene lookup returns CDR1 MNHEY and CDR2 SMNVEV (reference sequence). Vbeta (60) and Jbeta (13) primers were used in the PCR. The repertoire was sequenced with immunoSEQ multiplex PCR; TCRdb's copy has only in-frame clones and lacks some. Counted here are 69,000 or so clones, about 74% occurring once; the ten biggest clones make up 11%. The TCR originated in a woman aged 55-75 years in good health and CMV-seropositive. The sequenced sample was PBMCs. The rearrangement uses TRBV27 and TRBJ1-6; 9 positions match TRBD1. The CDR3 protein is CATRYSGTGHSPLHF. The DNA for the CDR3 is TGTGCCACACGTTACTCAGGGACAGGGCACTCACCCCTCCACTTT.